Shown below are 32 T cell receptor beta chains from a single sample sequenced in a study of OX40 agonist ivuxolimab in advanced cancers. Sequencing was performed with immunoSEQ multiplex PCR; in TCRdb, only in-frame clones are kept and a portion is missing. The sample records roughly 60,000 clones, roughly 84% being singletons. Sequenced here: CD4+ or CD8+ T cells sorted from blood, sampled in a trial of the OX40 agonist ivuxolimab. Receptors were obtained from an adult with an advanced solid tumor such as melanoma, head and neck, liver or kidney cancer.

The rearrangement links TRBV18 to TRBJ2-2; D is unresolved. Germline assignment: CDR1 KGHSH and CDR2 LQKENI. This CDR3 has 12 residues. V lost 2 bases and J 4 bases, leaving 2 bases between the germline ends. CDR3 coding DNA: TGTGCCAGCTCACCAGTCACCGGGGAGCTGTTTTTT. Amino acid sequence: CASSPVTGELFF.

The J gene is TRBJ1-4, the V gene TRBV28; weak D call: TRBD1 (5 bases). The CDR3 has 12 amino acids. V gave up 7 bases and J gave up 10 bases, with 13 bases separating them. Germline V gene lookup returns CDR1 MDHEN and CDR2 SYDVKM. As DNA, the CDR3 is TGTGCCAGCACGACGCTGAGGGGAAAACTGTTTTTT. It specifies CASTTLRGKLFF.

The chain carries TRBV19 and TRBJ1-6; 8 bases align to TRBD1. The CDR3 has 16 residues. Trimming removed 4 bases from V and 1 base from J; junction bases left unmatched: 3. Per germline, CDR1 LNHDA and CDR2 SQIVND (reference sequence). The CDR3 region has the DNA TGTGCCAGTAGTAGAGACAGGGGTTCCTATAATTCACCCCTCCACTTT. It specifies CASSRDRGSYNSPLHF.

This clone occurred once. For the CDR3, the DNA is TGTGCCGCAGGGCGCGAGGCCGTCAATGAGCAGTTCTTC. Translating it yields CAAGREAVNEQFF. V usage is TRBV28 and J usage is TRBJ2-1; the D gene is possibly TRBD1 (5 bases). Germline V gene lookup returns CDR1 MDHEN and CDR2 SYDVKM. V was trimmed by 11 bases and J by 6 bases, leaving 17 bases between them. CDR3 size: 13 residues.

This chain uses TRBV5-4 with TRBJ2-2; 8 bases are a match to TRBD1. Losses at the gene ends were 4 bases for V and 0 bases for J; bases not matched to a gene: 8. The CDR3 totals 17 residues. Germline V CDR1 and CDR2: SGHNT, YYREEE (reference sequence). The CDR3 sequence: CASSQRQGLANTGELFF. CDR3 nucleotide sequence: TGTGCCAGCAGCCAAAGACAGGGGTTGGCGAACACCGGGGAGCTGTTTTTT.

The rearrangement joins TRBV1 to TRBJ1-2; the tabulated D call, TRBD1, remains unverified against the DNA. TRBV1 is recorded as a pseudogene. The CDR3 runs to 13 residues. The CDR3 spells CTSSQGDRGPNTF. In DNA, the CDR3 is TGCACCAGCAGCCAAGGGGACAGGGGGCCGAACACCTTC.

CDR3 amino acids: CASRTSGNTIYF. The CDR3 DNA reads TGTGCCAGCAGGACATCTGGAAACACCATATATTTT. The chain recombines TRBV28 with TRBJ1-3; D call uncertain. The CDR3 runs to 12 residues. The germline gives CDR1 MDHEN, CDR2 SYDVKM. The ends were cut back, 6 bases at V and 1 base at J, with 4 bases in the middle.

V is TRBV2 and J is TRBJ2-5, with D tentatively TRBD2 (7 bases). From germline, CDR1 is SNHLY and CDR2 FYNNEI. The V end was cut by 9 bases, the J end by 9 bases, with 26 bases between. This CDR3 is built from 15 residues. The CDR3 protein is CASRGGLGAVGAQYF. CDR3 nucleotide sequence: TGTGCCAGTAGGGGGGGGCTTGGCGCTGTAGGGGCCCAGTACTTC.

CDR3 DNA: TGCAGCGTTGATATCGGGTCCGAGGGGGATTCTAACTATGGCTACACCTTC. Its translation is CSVDIGSEGDSNYGYTF. This rearrangement joins TRBV29-1 to TRBJ1-2, with TRBD1 as a possible D gene (6 bases). The CDR3 runs to 17 residues. Germline assignment: CDR1 SQVTM and CDR2 ANQGSEA. The V end was cut by 3 bases, the J end by 0 bases, with 20 bases between.

The gene calls are TRBV7-2 and TRBJ1-6; no reliable D call. The germline V gene encodes CDR1 SGHTA and CDR2 FQGNSA. Trimming left V 1 base short and J 11 bases short, with 6 bases between. The length of the CDR3 is 12 residues. CDR3 protein: CASSLDAPPLHF. CDR3 DNA sequence: TGTGCCAGCAGCTTAGACGCGCCACCCCTCCACTTT.

This chain uses TRBV11-2 with TRBJ1-2; D ambiguous. The germline gives CDR1 SGHAT, CDR2 FQNNGV. This CDR3 comprises 13 residues. V was pared by 1 base and J by 1 base, with 4 bases between. Written as DNA, the CDR3 is TGTGCCAGCAGCTTAGGGGGTAACTATGGCTACACCTTC. Its protein is CASSLGGNYGYTF.

The rearrangement joins TRBV9 to TRBJ2-3, with TRBD2 identical over 8 bases. V dropped 3 bases and J dropped 4; count of bases not matched to a gene: 10. The CDR3 consists of 16 residues. Germline CDR1 and CDR2: SGDLS and YYNGEE. CDR3 region: CASSATGTSISDTQYF. The CDR3 DNA sequence: TGTGCCAGCAGCGCTACCGGGACTAGTATCTCAGATACGCAGTATTTT.

This clone showed up just once. In DNA, the CDR3 is TGTGCCAGCAGCTTAGATAAGAACACTGAAGCTTTCTTT. Its translation: CASSLDKNTEAFF. V and J are TRBV7-8 and TRBJ1-1, with D unresolved. The CDR3 is made up of 13 amino acids. The V gene's germline CDR1 is SGHVS and CDR2 FQNEAQ. The V and J ends lost 1 base and 1 base respectively, with 4 bases between them.

This clone has just one count. The chain recombines TRBV6-1 with TRBJ2-7; 7 nucleotides agree with TRBD2. The length of the CDR3 is 14 residues. Losses at the gene ends were 10 bases for V and 4 bases for J; bases not matched to a gene: 13. The germline V gene encodes CDR1 MNHNS and CDR2 SASEGT. As DNA, the CDR3 is TGTGCCACCCTCGCTGGGAGGGTTGCGTACGAGCAGTACTTC. It encodes CATLAGRVAYEQYF.

The V and J genes are TRBV29-1 and TRBJ1-3, with TRBD1 matching 7 bases. The CDR3 consists of 14 residues. From germline, CDR1 is SQVTM and CDR2 ANQGSEA. V shed 6 bases, J shed 2 bases, and the junction held 7 bases outside the gene matches. CDR3 sequence: CSVAAQGAGNTIYF. The CDR3 nucleotides read TGCAGCGTCGCAGCTCAGGGGGCTGGAAACACCATATATTTT.

The chain joins TRBV10-3 to TRBJ2-6; weak D call: TRBD2 (5 bases). The germline V and J ends were trimmed by 3 bases and 0 bases, with 6 bases remaining between them. Germline CDR1 and CDR2: ENHRY and SYGVKD. This CDR3 comprises 15 residues. The CDR3 bases are TGTGCCATCAGTGAAGGGAGCTCTGGGGCCAACGTCCTGACTTTC. Translation: CAISEGSSGANVLTF.

This clone was seen just once. This chain links TRBV6-5 with TRBJ1-1, with TRBD1 matching 8 bases. V trimming: 3 bases; J trimming: 0 bases; junction bases outside the gene matches: 6. CDR1 MNHEY and CDR2 SVGAGI come from the germline V gene. CDR3 size: 16 residues. CDR3 sequence reads: CASSYIRGPMNTEAFF. The CDR3 region has the DNA TGTGCCAGCAGTTATATCAGGGGGCCGATGAACACTGAAGCTTTCTTT.

The chain has TRBV5-1 and TRBJ2-3; D is perhaps TRBD1 (5 bases). Germline CDR1 reads SGHRS; CDR2 reads YFSETQ. V shed 0 bases and J shed 4 bases, with 12 bases lying between them. This CDR3 has 15 amino acids. CDR3 sequence: CASSLEGLVPDTQYF. CDR3 nucleotides: TGCGCCAGCAGCTTGGAGGGGCTAGTCCCAGATACGCAGTATTTT.

The genes are TRBV5-4 and TRBJ2-7; TRBD2 is a possible D gene (6 bases). The CDR3 is 14 residues long. Per the germline V gene, CDR1 is SGHNT and CDR2 is YYREEE (reference sequence). Deletions cut 4 bases from V and 0 bases from J, with 11 bases between. CDR3 in DNA: TGTGCCAGCAGCCGGGACTGGAGCTCCTACGAGCAGTACTTC. Its translation: CASSRDWSSYEQYF. The variable domain in full, completed from reference TRBV5-4 and TRBJ2-7, reads ETGVTQSPTHLIKTRGQQVTLRCSSQSGHNTVSWYQQALGQGPQFIFQYYREEENGRGNFPPRFSGLQFPNYSSELNVNALELDDSALYLCASSRDWSSYEQYFGPGTRLTVT.

This chain connects TRBV28 to TRBJ1-2; 9 bases align to TRBD1. Germline values: CDR1 MDHEN, CDR2 SYDVKM. The V gene end was trimmed by 3 bases and the J gene end by 8 bases; junction bases not matched to a gene: 10. CDR3 length: 15 residues. For the CDR3, the DNA is TGTGCCAGCAGTTTTGGGATCGACAGGGGGTACGGCTACACCTTC. Translating gives CASSFGIDRGYGYTF.

The chain couples TRBV11-2 to TRBJ2-7, with TRBD1 matching 9 bases. V dropped 5 bases and J dropped 2; count of bases not matched to a gene: 7. This CDR3 has 15 residues. Germline values: CDR1 SGHAT, CDR2 FQNNGV. CDR3 region: CASSVTGGPTYEQYF. Here the CDR3 DNA reads TGTGCCAGCAGCGTAACAGGGGGCCCCACCTACGAGCAGTACTTC.

The CDR3 sequence is CASTLWAGGPDTQYF. Here the CDR3 DNA reads TGTGCCAGCACCCTATGGGCGGGGGGGCCGGATACGCAGTATTTT. The V and J genes are TRBV5-8 and TRBJ2-3; 9 nucleotides align to TRBD2. The CDR3 is made up of 15 amino acids. Trimming at V came to 6 bases and at J to 6 bases, leaving 11 bases not matched to a gene. Germline V gene sequence: CDR1 SGHTS, CDR2 YDEGEE.

CDR3 protein: CATSRDQLGETQYF. CDR3 DNA sequence: TGTGCCACCAGCAGAGATCAACTCGGGGAGACCCAGTACTTC. The chain is built from TRBV15 and TRBJ2-5; D is unresolved. The CDR3 runs to 14 residues. CDR1 is LNHNV and CDR2 is YYDKDF in the germline V gene (reference sequence). Trimming stripped 0 bases from V and 5 bases from J, with 10 bases between.

The rearrangement uses TRBV4-1 and TRBJ2-1; 7 positions match TRBD2. The ends lost 2 bases at V and 1 base at J; junction bases unmatched: 8. The germline gives CDR1 MGHRA, CDR2 YSYEKL. CDR3 length equals 17 residues. The CDR3 loop is CASSQSVSSGSYNEQFF. In DNA, the CDR3 is TGCGCCAGCAGCCAATCCGTGTCTAGCGGTTCCTACAATGAGCAGTTCTTC.

The chain is built from TRBV9 and TRBJ1-1; D unresolved. Germline V CDR1 and CDR2: SGDLS, YYNGEE. The V end lost 4 bases, the J end lost 0 bases, and 13 bases lay between the germline ends. CDR3 size: 15 residues. The CDR3 nucleotides are TGTGCCAGCAGCCCCCGAGGTAGCTTGAACACTGAAGCTTTCTTT. It codes for CASSPRGSLNTEAFF. The variable domain in full, with the rest retrieved from reference TRBV9 and TRBJ1-1, is DSGVTQTPKHLITATGQRVTLRCSPRSGDLSVYWYQQSLDQGLQFLIQYYNGEERAKGNILERFSAQQFPDLHSELNLSSLELGDSALYFCASSPRGSLNTEAFFGQGTRLTVV.

This clone was recorded a few times. The V and J genes are TRBV7-8 and TRBJ2-7; D might be TRBD2 (6 bases). The V end lost 3 bases, the J end lost 2 bases, and 11 bases lay between the germline ends. Germline V gene lookup returns CDR1 SGHVS and CDR2 FQNEAQ. This CDR3 has 14 amino acids. The chain's CDR3 is CASSFMRDAYEQYF. For the CDR3, the DNA is TGTGCCAGCAGCTTTATGCGGGACGCCTACGAGCAGTACTTC.

V is TRBV19 and J is TRBJ2-3; D remains unclear. V was clipped by 1 base and J by 8 bases, with 10 bases between them. There are 13 residues in the CDR3. Germline V gene data show CDR1 as LNHDA and CDR2 as SQIVND (reference sequence). CDR3 DNA sequence: TGTGCCAGTAGTATAGCTGGGTACAGTACGCAGTATTTT. It specifies CASSIAGYSTQYF.

V gene TRBV21-1 combines with J gene TRBJ2-1; TRBD2 was called by the table and not checked on the DNA. TRBV21-1 is described as a pseudogene. The CDR3 is 18 residues long. CDR3 nucleotides: TGTGCCAGCAGTACTAATAGAACTTGGAGGTGCTCCTACAATGAGCAGTTCTTC. Protein product: CASSTNRTWRCSYNEQFF.

The rearrangement links TRBV28 to TRBJ2-2; 12 bases agree with TRBD1. The CDR3 runs 16 residues. With V trimmed by 6 bases and J by 6 bases, 8 bases remained unmatched. Germline CDR1 reads MDHEN; CDR2 reads SYDVKM. CDR3: CASRGQGAPFSGELFF. As DNA, the CDR3 is TGTGCCAGCAGGGGACAGGGGGCCCCTTTTTCCGGGGAGCTGTTTTTT.

The chain has TRBV11-2 and TRBJ2-7; 7 positions agree with TRBD1. The V gene end was trimmed by 8 bases and the J gene end by 0 bases; junction bases not matched to a gene: 4. CDR1 and CDR2 from the germline V gene are SGHAT and FQNNGV. The CDR3 sequence is 13 residues long. CDR3: CASAGDSSYEQYF. The CDR3 DNA follows: TGTGCCAGCGCTGGGGACAGCTCCTACGAGCAGTACTTC.

The chain couples TRBV19 to TRBJ1-2, with D uncertain. The V and J ends lost 2 bases and 8 bases respectively, with 15 bases between them. The CDR3 consists of 14 residues. Germline V gene lookup returns CDR1 LNHDA and CDR2 SQIVND (reference sequence). The CDR3 region has the DNA TGTGCCAGTAGTATAAAACAGTGGGAAGGCGGCTACACCTTC. The encoded protein is CASSIKQWEGGYTF.

The rearrangement links TRBV7-9 to TRBJ2-7; TRBD1 matches at 9 bases. Per the germline V gene, CDR1 is SEHNR and CDR2 is FQNEAQ (reference sequence). The CDR3 has 14 amino acids. The V and J ends lost 0 bases and 6 bases, in that order; junction bases with no gene match: 3. The CDR3: CASSLAGQGGEQYF. The CDR3 region has the DNA TGTGCCAGCAGCTTAGCGGGACAGGGAGGCGAGCAGTACTTC.